One and the same sample provided the 15 T cell receptor beta chains below, sequenced in a study of beta chain features in type 1 diabetes. The study reverse transcribed the entire isolated RNA, so it sequenced expressed TCRB transcripts. The assay was immunoSEQ multiplex PCR, and TCRdb's table has in-frame clones only and misses some. The sample yields a few hundred thousand clones, 8.5% to 10% seen once. Which antigens these TCRs recognize remains unknown. Study-level findings and limits: A moderate, significant TCRB CDR3 shortening appeared in type 1 diabetes across four CD4+ subsets.

The sequenced sample was central memory CD4+ T cells from blood. The receptors originated from a man in his thirties or forties with type 1 diabetes.

This clone has a handful of counts. V usage is TRBV4-3 and J usage is TRBJ2-4; TRBD1 is a possible D gene (6 bases). Germline V gives CDR1 LGHNA, CDR2 YSLEER. Trimming removed 5 bases at V and 9 bases at J, with 23 bases between. This CDR3 is built from 16 residues. DNA of the CDR3: TGCGCCAGCAGCTTTTACATACAGGGAGAAAGGGGCATTCAGTACTTC. Residues: CASSFYIQGERGIQYF.

The chain combines TRBV11-2 with TRBJ2-7; no definite D call. The CDR3 sequence is 13 residues long. The germline V gene encodes CDR1 SGHAT and CDR2 FQNNGV. The V and J ends lost 0 bases and 5 bases respectively, with 8 bases between them. CDR3 loop: CASSLEMGNEQYF. The CDR3 DNA follows: TGTGCCAGCAGCTTAGAGATGGGGAACGAGCAGTACTTC. The variable domain in full, with the rest retrieved from reference TRBV11-2 and TRBJ2-7, is EAGVAQSPRYKIIEKRQSVAFWCNPISGHATLYWYQQILGQGPKLLIQFQNNGVVDDSQLPKDRFSAERLKGVDSTLKIQPAKLEDSAVYLCASSLEMGNEQYFGPGTRLTVT.

This clone has only a few counts. This sequence joins TRBV7-2 and TRBJ2-7; D perhaps matches TRBD1 (6 bases). The CDR3 sequence is 14 residues long. Germline V gene sequence: CDR1 SGHTA, CDR2 FQGNSA. Trimming took off 5 bases at V and 2 bases at J, with 13 bases between the two ends. In DNA form, the CDR3 reads TGTGCCAGCAGCCAGGCGGCAGGGGCCTACGAGCAGTACTTC. Protein: CASSQAAGAYEQYF.

This clone was seen a handful of times. This rearrangement joins TRBV5-1 to TRBJ2-3; perhaps TRBD1 as D (6 bases). Per the germline V gene, CDR1 is SGHRS and CDR2 is YFSETQ. The CDR3 has 17 residues. V was pared by 3 bases and J by 2 bases, with 19 bases between. The CDR3 nucleotides read TGCGCCAGCAGCTCAAGCCAGGGGTCGGGGTTCACAGATACGCAGTATTTT. This codes for CASSSSQGSGFTDTQYF.

V usage is TRBV4-1 and J usage is TRBJ1-1, with 7 bases matching TRBD1. In germline, CDR1 is MGHRA, CDR2 YSYEKL. The CDR3 contains 14 residues. The J segment lost 6 bases and the V segment lost 2 bases, leaving 6 bases of the junction unmatched. In nucleotides, the CDR3 is TGCGCCAGCAGCCAACTGGGGACAGCTTCTGAAGCTTTCTTT. Protein sequence: CASSQLGTASEAFF.

The chain couples TRBV4-2 to TRBJ1-2; tentatively, D is TRBD1 (5 bases). Germline V gene data show CDR1 as LGHNA and CDR2 as YNFKEQ. This CDR3 contains 13 residues. Trimming stripped 0 bases from V and 8 bases from J, with 10 bases between. CDR3 region: CASSQDSQGGYTF. CDR3 sequence (DNA): TGTGCCAGCAGCCAAGATTCGCAGGGCGGCTACACCTTC.

The chain recombines TRBV11-2 with TRBJ2-5, with D tentatively TRBD2 (5 bases). The CDR3 spans 14 residues. The germline gives CDR1 SGHAT, CDR2 FQNNGV. V shed 0 bases and J shed 5 bases, with 10 bases lying between them. The DNA for the CDR3 is TGTGCCAGCAGCTTAGATACTAGGGTGGAGACCCAGTACTTC. Translation gives CASSLDTRVETQYF.

In its sample, this clone was seen many times. V usage is TRBV5-6 and J usage is TRBJ2-2; D remains unclear. This CDR3 is built from 18 residues. CDR1 is SGHDT, CDR2 YYEEEE, per germline. With 2 bases removed from V and 6 bases from J, the gap between germline ends came to 23 bases. The CDR3, as DNA: TGTGCCAGCAGCTTCGCCGTTGGAAGGGAAGGAATAGCCGGGGAGCTGTTTTTT. Residues: CASSFAVGREGIAGELFF. The full variable domain, its missing parts supplied by reference TRBV5-6 and TRBJ2-2, is DAGVTQSPTHLIKTRGQQVTLRCSPKSGHDTVSWYQQALGQGPQFIFQYYEEEERQRGNFPDRFSGHQFPNYSSELNVNALLLGDSALYLCASSFAVGREGIAGELFFGEGSRLTVL.

The CDR3 loop is CASSSGGDTQYF. The DNA for the CDR3 is TGTGCCAGCAGCTCCGGGGGAGATACGCAGTATTTT. The rearrangement joins TRBV7-9 to TRBJ2-3; D is possibly TRBD2 (6 bases). There are 12 residues in the CDR3. CDR1 is SEHNR and CDR2 is FQNEAQ in the germline V gene (reference sequence). V was shortened by 4 bases and J by 5 bases, with 7 bases between the two germline ends.

The gene calls are TRBV30 and TRBJ1-5; maybe TRBD1 (5 bases). With 3 bases removed from V and 9 bases from J, the gap between germline ends came to 18 bases. The CDR3 runs 14 residues. The germline CDR1 and CDR2 sequences are GTSNPN and SVGIG (reference sequence). The CDR3 here is CAWSVDSPLRPQHF. CDR3 nucleotides: TGTGCCTGGAGCGTCGACAGCCCCCTTAGGCCCCAGCATTTT.

The CDR3 loop reads CATSSIGGFQPQHF. CDR3 nucleotides: TGTGCCACCAGCAGCATAGGGGGTTTTCAGCCCCAGCATTTT. This chain joins TRBV15 and TRBJ1-5; D perhaps matches TRBD1 (6 bases). Trimming removed 3 bases at V and 6 bases at J, with 12 bases between. The length of the CDR3 is 14 residues. Germline V lookup: CDR1 LNHNV, CDR2 YYDKDF (reference sequence).

The chain links TRBV2 to TRBJ2-7, with 14 bases aligning to TRBD2. CDR1 is SNHLY and CDR2 is FYNNEI in the germline V gene. The CDR3 consists of 14 residues. Germline trimming cut 7 bases from V and 4 bases from J; bases unmatched to any gene: 3. The chain's CDR3 is CASKGTSGRYEQYF. The DNA of the CDR3 is TGTGCCAGCAAAGGGACTAGCGGGAGATACGAGCAGTACTTC.

This rearrangement joins TRBV28 to TRBJ2-7; no clear D gene. Trimming took off 5 bases at V and 4 bases at J, with 21 bases between the two ends. The CDR3 has 16 residues. Germline V CDR1 and CDR2: MDHEN, SYDVKM. Written as DNA, the CDR3 is TGTGCCAGCAGTCCCTTTACCGCTGAACCCCCTTACGAGCAGTACTTC. As protein: CASSPFTAEPPYEQYF.

The rearrangement links TRBV6-6 to TRBJ2-3; D gene uncertain. V lost 0 bases, J lost 7 bases, and 8 bases lay in between. The germline gives CDR1 MNHNY, CDR2 SVGAGI (reference sequence). The CDR3 has 13 amino acids. The CDR3 sequence is CASSYSLGNTQYF. DNA of the CDR3: TGTGCCAGCAGTTACTCCCTTGGGAATACGCAGTATTTT.

The chain employs TRBV5-4 and TRBJ1-2, with D tentatively TRBD1 (5 bases). The CDR3 covers 15 residues. Trimming stripped 3 bases from V and 0 bases from J, with 12 bases between. CDR1 is SGHNT, CDR2 YYREEE, per germline (reference sequence). The CDR3 DNA reads as TGTGCCAGCAGCTCGGGGGACCGAGCTAACTATGGCTACACCTTC. Its translation is CASSSGDRANYGYTF.